The 10 T cell receptor beta chains below were found in one sample sequenced in a study of T-cell memory formation after mild COVID-19. MiXCR was run by TCRdb on the 5' RACE reads, yielding one entry per CDR3 protein. The sample shows 540,000 or so distinct CDR3 sequences, about a fifth of them seen only once. Sequencing was done on a sample of PBMCs or a T cell subset sorted from them (not recorded which). The receptors here all came from an adult woman who had mild COVID-19 (a few samples of this study predate the infection). Cell type and time point are not known.

This clonotype turned up a few times. The chain recombines TRBV3-1 with TRBJ2-6, with 10 positions matching TRBD2. Germline CDR1 and CDR2: LGHDT and YNNKEL (reference sequence). The CDR3 totals 16 residues. The V segment lost 2 bases and the J segment 2 bases; nucleotides outside the gene matches: 0. In DNA form, the CDR3 reads TGTGCCAGCAGCCAAACTAGCGGGACTGGGGCCAACGTCCTGACTTTC. This gives the protein CASSQTSGTGANVLTF.

V gene TRBV6-5 combines with J gene TRBJ2-5; weak D call: TRBD2 (6 bases). This CDR3 has 17 residues. Trimming stripped 0 bases from V and 5 bases from J, with 19 bases between. Germline assignment: CDR1 MNHEY and CDR2 SVGAGI. The CDR3 spells CASSYSEAGGSVETQYF. The CDR3 DNA is TGTGCCAGCAGTTACTCGGAGGCTGGAGGGTCCGTGGAGACCCAGTACTTC.

This clonotype was seen at least ten times. J is TRBJ2-7 and V is TRBV4-3; D call uncertain. CDR1 is LGHNA and CDR2 is YSLEER in the germline V gene. V was trimmed by 0 bases and J by 0 bases, leaving 15 bases between them. CDR3 length: 17 amino acids. The CDR3 here is CASSQDLSALSSYEQYF. The CDR3 coding sequence is TGCGCCAGCAGCCAAGATCTGTCAGCGTTAAGCTCCTACGAGCAGTACTTC.

This clonotype came up a few times. The chain has TRBV9 and TRBJ2-7, with D unresolved. Trimming removed 0 bases at V and 1 base at J, with 11 bases between. Germline values: CDR1 SGDLS, CDR2 YYNGEE. The CDR3 runs to 15 residues. The CDR3 protein is CASSVGSSFSYEQYF. As DNA, the CDR3 is TGTGCCAGCAGCGTAGGTAGTTCCTTTTCCTACGAGCAGTACTTC.

This clonotype was found a few times. V usage is TRBV6-1 and J usage is TRBJ2-3; no definite D call. Trimming pared 2 bases from V and 6 bases from J, leaving 21 bases between. This CDR3 is built from 17 residues. The germline V gene has CDR1 MNHNS and CDR2 SASEGT. The DNA of the CDR3 is TGTGCCAGCAGTGAACTAGAATGGCCGTCGGTCGCTGATACGCAGTATTTT. It codes for CASSELEWPSVADTQYF.

In its sample, this clonotype was seen a few times. The chain links TRBV20-1 to TRBJ2-1; 14 bases align to TRBD2. The CDR3 has 18 residues. Germline V gene sequence: CDR1 DFQATT, CDR2 SNEGSKA (reference sequence). V was pared by 5 bases and J by 3 bases, with 12 bases of the junction left unmatched. The CDR3 region is CSARGLAGVPANYNEQFF. CDR3 bases: TGCAGTGCTCGGGGACTAGCGGGAGTTCCAGCCAACTACAATGAGCAGTTCTTC.

The chain combines TRBV6-2 or TRBV6-3 with TRBJ1-1, with D perhaps TRBD1 (5 bases). With 8 bases removed from V and 0 bases from J, the gap between germline ends came to 16 bases. The CDR3 loop spans 15 amino acids. Germline V gene sequence: CDR1 MNHEY, CDR2 SVGEGT. This chain's CDR3 is CASRTRARMNTEAFF. CDR3 sequence (DNA): TGTGCCAGCCGGACCAGGGCCCGCATGAACACTGAAGCTTTCTTT.

The rearrangement joins TRBV11-2 to TRBJ2-2, with 7 bases fitting TRBD2. Trimming took 5 bases from V and 2 from J; bases not matched to a gene: 8. The CDR3 extends over 16 amino acids. CDR1 and CDR2 from the germline V gene are SGHAT and FQNNGV. The CDR3: CASSPRSGVNTGELFF. The CDR3 DNA reads TGTGCCAGCAGCCCCCGAAGCGGGGTCAACACCGGGGAGCTGTTTTTT. Filled out from reference TRBV11-2 and TRBJ2-2, the complete variable domain reads EAGVAQSPRYKIIEKRQSVAFWCNPISGHATLYWYQQILGQGPKLLIQFQNNGVVDDSQLPKDRFSAERLKGVDSTLKIQPAKLEDSAVYLCASSPRSGVNTGELFFGEGSRLTVL.

This clonotype appeared a few times. The V call is TRBV29-1, the J call TRBJ2-1, with D perhaps TRBD2 (5 bases). Per germline, CDR1 SQVTM and CDR2 ANQGSEA. The CDR3 contains 12 residues. The CDR3 bases are TGCAGAGCGGCGGTGAACTACAATGAGCAGTTCTTC. This translates into CRAAVNYNEQFF.

In DNA, the CDR3 is TGCAGCGCTGGGCCGGAAAGAAACACCATATATTTT. Translating gives CSAGPERNTIYF. This rearrangement joins TRBV29-1 to TRBJ1-3, with no clear D. The germline V gene has CDR1 SQVTM and CDR2 ANQGSEA. This CDR3 comprises 12 residues. V lost 7 bases and J lost 5, with 12 bases in between.